The rows below give T cell receptor beta chains drawn from one sample of a study of CD8+ T cells in alopecia areata. Some clones are missing from TCRdb's copy, which holds only in-frame ones; the method was immunoSEQ multiplex PCR. The data show hundreds of thousands of clones, with 67% seen just once and approximately 1.2% held by the top ten. Specimen: CD4+ T cells sorted from blood, collected at week 0. The receptors come from a human donor with alopecia areata. The CDR3 runs from the conserved cysteine through the conserved F or W. A D gene is named only where the DNA matches it firmly. Clone size is shown for a subset of rows, as once, few, many or a class of expanded clone.

abundance	v_gene	j_gene	d_gene	CDR3aa	CDR3nt
-	TRBV9	TRBJ2-1	TRBD2	CASSPGLAGPYNEQFF	TGTGCCAGCAGCCCCGGACTAGCGGGGCCCTACAATGAGCAGTTCTTC
-	TRBV29-1	TRBJ2-1	TRBD2	CSASTSGGNYNEQFF	TGCAGCGCCTCGACTAGCGGGGGGAACTACAATGAGCAGTTCTTC
-	TRBV7-8	TRBJ2-7	TRBD1	CASSARDRGNEQYF	TGTGCCAGCAGCGCCCGGGACAGGGGTAACGAGCAGTACTTC
once	TRBV28	TRBJ2-5	-	CASTLVGAWETQYF	TGTGCCAGCACCCTAGTAGGGGCATGGGAGACCCAGTACTTC
-	TRBV4-1	TRBJ2-1	-	CASSQVGRATYNEQFF	TGCGCCAGCAGCCAAGTCGGCAGGGCCACCTACAATGAGCAGTTCTTC
-	TRBV29-1	TRBJ1-1	-	CSVRTGAQTEAFF	TGCAGCGTTCGTACGGGGGCTCAGACTGAAGCTTTCTTT
-	TRBV9	TRBJ1-4	TRBD1	CASSATGTGGEKLFF	TGTGCCAGCAGCGCCACCGGGACAGGGGGCGAAAAACTGTTTTTT
-	TRBV18	TRBJ2-3	TRBD2	CASSPGLAGARSTDTQYF	TGTGCCAGCTCACCAGGACTAGCGGGGGCCCGTAGCACAGATACGCAGTATTTT
few	TRBV7-7	TRBJ2-5	-	CASSPGRETQYF	TGTGCTAGCAGCCCGGGGAGAGAGACCCAGTACTTC
-	TRBV5-1	TRBJ1-2	TRBD1	CASSLDRAGYTF	TGCGCCAGCAGCCTGGACAGGGCTGGCTACACCTTC
-	TRBV6-5	TRBJ1-3	-	CASRGAGNTIYF	TGTGCCAGTCGGGGGGCTGGAAACACCATATATTTT
-	TRBV29-1	TRBJ1-1	-	CSVEKGGVNTEAFF	TGCAGCGTTGAAAAGGGAGGGGTCAACACTGAAGCTTTCTTT
-	TRBV29-1	TRBJ1-2	TRBD1	CSAGTGEIYGYTF	TGCAGCGCCGGGACAGGGGAGATCTATGGCTACACCTTC
-	TRBV29-1	TRBJ2-3	TRBD1	CSAHPPGQGPSTDTQYF	TGCAGCGCCCACCCCCCCGGACAGGGACCCAGCACAGATACGCAGTATTTT
once	TRBV27	TRBJ2-3	TRBD2	CASRSETSGGPDTQYF	TGTGCCAGCAGATCTGAGACTAGCGGGGGACCAGATACGCAGTATTTT
-	TRBV25-1	TRBJ1-2	-	CASSESLNGYTF	TGTGCCAGCAGTGAATCTTTAAATGGCTACACCTTC
-	TRBV30	TRBJ1-1	-	CAWSVAGAKSREAFF	TGTGCCTGGAGTGTGGCAGGGGCCAAGTCCCGAGAAGCTTTCTTT
-	TRBV30	TRBJ2-1	-	CAWRPTYNEQFF	TGTGCCTGGAGGCCTACTTACAATGAGCAGTTCTTC
-	TRBV2	TRBJ1-1	-	CASTTDMLIRAFF	TGTGCCAGCACCACGGACATGCTCATAAGGGCTTTCTTT
few	TRBV15	TRBJ2-5	-	CATSRDHGTQYF	TGTGCCACCAGCAGAGATCATGGGACCCAGTACTTC
-	TRBV29-1	TRBJ1-1	TRBD1	CSVSLTGDEAFF	TGCAGCGTCTCCCTGACAGGGGACGAAGCTTTCTTT
-	TRBV9	TRBJ2-1	-	CASSSIGANEQFF	TGTGCCAGCAGTTCGATTGGGGCCAATGAGCAGTTCTTC
-	TRBV30	TRBJ1-1	-	CAWSVLMSGEAFF	TGTGCCTGGAGTGTACTTATGAGCGGTGAAGCTTTCTTT